This is a list of T cell receptor beta chains from one sample in a study of cytomegalovirus exposure and HLA in healthy donors. The table came from immunoSEQ multiplex PCR; TCRdb's copy has only in-frame clones and leaves some out. The sample holds 150,000 to 200,000 clones, approximately 78% seen once. The sample comprised PBMCs. The receptor set was obtained from a woman between 45 and 60 years old in good health and CMV-seropositive. Both conserved end residues are part of each CDR3. Clone size is stated in some rows and not others, as once, few, many or a class when expanded.

V,size,CDR3
TRBV2,-,CARGTTTDTQYF
TRBV30,-,CAWDRAGGRDTQYF
TRBV10-2,-,CASSDSARYEQYF
TRBV7-9,-,CASSSGGGADYGYTF
TRBV29-1,-,CSGRTGTYGYTF
TRBV7-9,-,CASSSGVGAVSPLHF
TRBV18,-,CASSRTGGNDEQYF
TRBV27,-,CASSLARSYEQYF
TRBV7-9,-,CASSSLKGRGNTEAFF
TRBV7-9,-,CASSSTGTNSPLHF
TRBV11-3,-,CASQQGEGTGELFF
TRBV30,-,CAWRTGAYGYTF
TRBV5-1,-,CASSAGQGETQYF
TRBV10-1,-,CASSESGLLTDTQYF
TRBV5-1,-,CASSLGPNEQYF
TRBV18,-,CASSDGRETLRGQFF
TRBV6-1,-,CASSLESPSYNEQFF
TRBV5-1,-,CASSGAGGNGYTF
TRBV4-1,-,CASSHENGNEKLFF
TRBV7-3,-,CASSLRTGETQYF
TRBV11-2,-,CASSSGAGLAKNIQYF
TRBV5-1,-,CASRGATGELFF
TRBV1,few,CTSSGGGTGELFF
TRBV7-9,-,CSSSLANSFNQPQHF
TRBV30,-,CAWTIVRASGNYEQYF
TRBV5-4,few,CASSFLAGGSPYF
TRBV18,-,CASSPWTSGGHRSYNEQFF
TRBV7-9,few,CASSPPVDSGESYNEQFF
TRBV5-3,-,CARSPRRAGKWSYNSPLHF
TRBV29-1,-,CSVEADGGIYEQYF
TRBV21-1,-,CASSPYPPGGRFEQFF
TRBV5-1,-,CASSTSGTGGADEQYF
TRBV5-1,-,CASSFTGGNYNEQFF
TRBV6-5,-,CASSYEDEQFF
TRBV11-3,-,CASSLDTGNTIYF
TRBV6-1,once,CASSFPGQGSYEQYF
TRBV6-1,-,CASSEDRDAFF
TRBV28,once,CASSDRTRDEQFF
TRBV18,-,CASSPMTWGGGNYGYTF
TRBV7-3,-,CASSRGDTQYF
TRBV7-9,-,CASSRPPGLAGVNTGELFF
TRBV19,-,CASSIVGGSGANVLTF
TRBV6-1,-,CASILHPNEQFF
TRBV15,once,CATSRDQRPTPGTQYF